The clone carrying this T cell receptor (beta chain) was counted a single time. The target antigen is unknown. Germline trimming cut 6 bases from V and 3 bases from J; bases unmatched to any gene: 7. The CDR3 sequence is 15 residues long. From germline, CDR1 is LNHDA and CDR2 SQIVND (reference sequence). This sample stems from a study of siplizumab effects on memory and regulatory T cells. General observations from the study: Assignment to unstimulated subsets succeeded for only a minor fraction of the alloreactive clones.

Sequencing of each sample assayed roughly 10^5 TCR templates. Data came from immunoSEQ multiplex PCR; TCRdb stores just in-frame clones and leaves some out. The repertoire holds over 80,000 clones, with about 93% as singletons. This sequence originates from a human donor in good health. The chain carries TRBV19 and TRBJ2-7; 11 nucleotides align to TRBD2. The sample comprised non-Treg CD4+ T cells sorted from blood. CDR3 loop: CASRPLAGGRYEQYF. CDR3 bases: TGTGCCAGTAGACCTCTAGCGGGAGGCCGCTACGAGCAGTACTTC.